This T cell receptor beta chain was sequenced for a study of cytomegalovirus exposure and HLA in healthy donors. The study's findings and limits: Using a false discovery rate of 0.05, a later analysis showed that approximately 18,000 TCR beta sequences were associated with HLA alleles. A few chains tied to CMV proved CMV antigen-specific in vitro.

The germline CDR1 and CDR2 sequences are SQVTM and ANQGSEA. This CDR3 has 13 amino acids. Germline trimming cut 4 bases from V and 8 bases from J; bases unmatched to any gene: 7. Details on this clone: Its antigen is still unknown.

Primers included in the PCR were 60 Vbeta and 13 Jbeta primers. Per the original data handling: There were some 87 million unique TCR beta chains by a later count, and approximately 12 million of them were shared. Clones were read by immunoSEQ multiplex PCR, and TCRdb kept only the in-frame ones, dropping some. The DNA gave D and trimming, while V, J and clone size come from that table. In the table there are approximately 77,000 clones, roughly 78% of which are singletons. The sample taken for sequencing was PBMCs. The V and J genes are TRBV29-1 and TRBJ2-1; 8 bases agree with TRBD2. This TCR came from a man aged 40-49 years in good health and CMV-seronegative. CDR3 residues: CSVAGPAGDEQFF. CDR3 nucleotides: TGCAGCGTTGCCGGGCCAGCGGGAGATGAGCAGTTCTTC.